The 15 T cell receptor beta chains below all came from one sample that was sequenced in a study of T-cell memory formation after mild COVID-19 (dated by TCRdb to the early 2020s). Libraries were constructed by 5' RACE. The sequencer was an Illumina NovaSeq 6000. TCRdb reran the public reads through fastp at Q25 and MiXCR, keeping productive beta chains. For every CDR3 protein sequence, its rows merge into one entry that carries the most common genes and DNA. The sample includes more than 250,000 distinct CDR3 sequences, with about 20% observed a single time. 23% of the sample is in the top ten clones. The specimen sequenced was PBMCs or a T cell subset sorted from them (not recorded which). The receptor set was obtained from a young man who had mild COVID-19 (a few samples of this study predate the infection). The sample titles of this study are shuffled in the database, so cell type and time point are left out; the donor was told from shared clones.

J is TRBJ2-3 and V is TRBV7-8, with D possibly TRBD2 on 5 matching bases. The V end was cut by 1 base, the J end by 9 bases, with 14 bases between. The germline gives CDR1 SGHVS, CDR2 FQNEAQ. This CDR3 is built from 14 residues. CDR3 amino acids: CASSLGIGVSTQYF. As DNA, the CDR3 is TGTGCCAGCAGCTTAGGGATCGGGGTTTCAACGCAGTATTTT.

The rearrangement joins TRBV4-1 to TRBJ2-3, with 9 bases identical to TRBD2. Losses at the gene ends were 4 bases for V and 4 bases for J; bases not matched to a gene: 12. Germline V gene lookup returns CDR1 MGHRA and CDR2 YSYEKL. The CDR3 totals 17 residues. The CDR3 sequence is CASSLPDLAGAPDTQYF. CDR3 sequence (DNA): TGCGCCAGCAGCCTACCGGACTTAGCGGGGGCACCAGATACGCAGTATTTT.

This clonotype was detected a few times. The J gene is TRBJ2-1, the V gene TRBV2; possibly TRBD1 for D (6 bases). The V end lost 7 bases, the J end lost 9 bases, and 10 bases lay between the germline ends. The CDR3 extends over 11 amino acids. Germline V CDR1 and CDR2: SNHLY, FYNNEI. The CDR3, as DNA: TGTGCCAGCATCATAGGGGGTGAGCAGTTCTTC. It codes for CASIIGGEQFF.

The DNA for the CDR3 is TGTGCCAGCAGCTTATTAGTCCGTCTCTCTGGAAACACCATATATTTT. Translated, it gives CASSLLVRLSGNTIYF. The V call is TRBV7-2, the J call TRBJ1-3; no definite D call. There are 16 residues in the CDR3. V was clipped by 2 bases and J by 0 bases, with 11 bases between them. The germline V gene encodes CDR1 SGHTA and CDR2 FQGNSA.

This clonotype has only a few counts. The V call is TRBV5-5, the J call TRBJ2-3; 7 positions agree with TRBD1. The germline CDR1 and CDR2 sequences are SGHKS and YYEKEE (reference sequence). Germline trimming cut 4 bases from V and 4 bases from J; bases unmatched to any gene: 12. This CDR3 has 16 residues. The CDR3 spells CASSPARTGIADTQYF. CDR3 sequence (DNA): TGTGCCAGCAGCCCGGCCAGGACAGGCATAGCAGATACGCAGTATTTT.

In this sample, this clonotype turned up a few times. The rearrangement uses TRBV2 and TRBJ2-5, with D tentatively TRBD1 (6 bases). Germline-derived CDR1 and CDR2 are SNHLY and FYNNEI. The CDR3 is 13 residues long. Trimming took off 7 bases at V and 0 bases at J, with 9 bases between the two ends. For the CDR3, the DNA is TGTGCCAGCAACAGGGTCTACCAAGAGACCCAGTACTTC. Protein sequence: CASNRVYQETQYF.

V is TRBV7-3 and J is TRBJ1-1; 8 positions agree with TRBD1. Trimming took 5 bases from V and 1 from J; bases not matched to a gene: 3. The germline V gene encodes CDR1 SGHTA and CDR2 FQGTGA. The CDR3 is 14 amino acids. The CDR3 loop is CASSQGQANTEAFF. As DNA, the CDR3 is TGTGCCAGCAGCCAGGGACAGGCGAACACTGAAGCTTTCTTT.

This clonotype was seen more than once but under ten times. The chain recombines TRBV20-1 with TRBJ2-2, with 8 positions matching TRBD1. Germline V lookup: CDR1 DFQATT, CDR2 SNEGSKA (reference sequence). The CDR3 is 15 residues long. V was pared by 1 base and J by 2 bases, with 3 bases of the junction left unmatched. CDR3 region: CSARGQGRNTGELFF. CDR3 in DNA: TGCAGTGCTAGAGGACAGGGGCGAAACACCGGGGAGCTGTTTTTT.

This clonotype was picked up a small number of times. The V gene is TRBV12-3 or TRBV12-4, the J gene TRBJ1-4; weak D call: TRBD1 (5 bases). V was shortened by 5 bases and J by 10 bases, with 14 bases between the two germline ends. The CDR3 consists of 13 residues. The CDR3 region has the DNA TGTGCCAGCAGTGAAGGGGTTGGGGTAAAACTGTTTTTT. This sequence encodes CASSEGVGVKLFF.

The chain links TRBV5-6 to TRBJ1-1, with D possibly being TRBD1 (6 bases). Trimming removed 4 bases at V and 9 bases at J, with 19 bases between. The germline CDR1 and CDR2 sequences are SGHDT and YYEEEE. The CDR3 length is 14 residues. CDR3 DNA sequence: TGTGCCAGCAGCCGCACAAGGGACAACCTTAAAGCTTTCTTT. Translating it yields CASSRTRDNLKAFF. Together with reference TRBV5-6 and TRBJ1-1, the CDR3 gives the full variable domain: DAGVTQSPTHLIKTRGQQVTLRCSPKSGHDTVSWYQQALGQGPQFIFQYYEEEERQRGNFPDRFSGHQFPNYSSELNVNALLLGDSALYLCASSRTRDNLKAFFGQGTRLTVV.

This clonotype was seen a handful of times. The chain uses TRBV20-1 and TRBJ1-1; 8 bases line up with TRBD1. The CDR3 runs to 14 residues. Trimming took 3 bases from V and 6 from J; bases not matched to a gene: 9. Germline V gives CDR1 DFQATT, CDR2 SNEGSKA (reference sequence). The CDR3, as DNA: TGCAGTGCTAGGGACAGGGAAGGTGGCTCTGAAGCTTTCTTT. It specifies CSARDREGGSEAFF.

This chain uses TRBV2 with TRBJ2-5; 9 bases are a match to TRBD2. CDR3 length: 13 residues. V was pared by 8 bases and J by 12 bases, with 13 bases of the junction left unmatched. Germline V gives CDR1 SNHLY, CDR2 FYNNEI. In nucleotides, the CDR3 is TGTGCCAGCGGGTTCATAGCGGGGGCGAATAAGTACTTC. The encoded protein is CASGFIAGANKYF.

The chain uses TRBV7-9 and TRBJ2-3; 7 bases agree with TRBD1. With V trimmed by 7 bases and J by 1 base, 11 bases remained unmatched. The CDR3 loop spans 16 amino acids. Germline CDR1 SEHNR, CDR2 FQNEAQ (reference sequence). The CDR3 nucleotides read TGTGCCAGCACCCCCGCCCTCCAGGGGGGCACAGATACGCAGTATTTT. As protein: CASTPALQGGTDTQYF.

V usage is TRBV10-3 and J usage is TRBJ2-7; 10 nucleotides agree with TRBD1. Trimming at V came to 2 bases and at J to 3 bases, leaving 4 bases not matched to a gene. Germline CDR1 is ENHRY and CDR2 is SYGVKD. This CDR3 has 15 residues. This chain's CDR3 is CAISEDRGLSYEQYF. In DNA, the CDR3 is TGTGCCATCAGTGAGGACAGGGGGCTGAGCTACGAGCAGTACTTC.

The chain uses TRBV7-2 and TRBJ2-4; no clear D gene. This CDR3 has 13 residues. V shed 5 bases and J shed 0 bases, with 5 bases lying between them. Germline lookup yields CDR1 SGHTA and CDR2 FQGNSA. In DNA form, the CDR3 reads TGTGCCAGCAGCCTCGTAGCCAAAAACATTCAGTACTTC. This encodes CASSLVAKNIQYF.